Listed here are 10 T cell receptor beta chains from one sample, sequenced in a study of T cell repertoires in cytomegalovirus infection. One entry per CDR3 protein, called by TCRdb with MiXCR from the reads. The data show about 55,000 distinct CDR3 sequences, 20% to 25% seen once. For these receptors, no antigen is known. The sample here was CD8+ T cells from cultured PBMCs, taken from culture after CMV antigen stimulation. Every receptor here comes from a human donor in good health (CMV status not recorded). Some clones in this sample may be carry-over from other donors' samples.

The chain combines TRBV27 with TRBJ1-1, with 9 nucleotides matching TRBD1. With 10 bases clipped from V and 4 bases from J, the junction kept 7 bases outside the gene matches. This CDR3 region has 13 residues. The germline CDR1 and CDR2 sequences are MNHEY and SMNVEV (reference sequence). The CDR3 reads CATSTGGVTEAFF. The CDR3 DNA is TGTGCCACCTCGACAGGGGGAGTCACTGAAGCTTTCTTT.

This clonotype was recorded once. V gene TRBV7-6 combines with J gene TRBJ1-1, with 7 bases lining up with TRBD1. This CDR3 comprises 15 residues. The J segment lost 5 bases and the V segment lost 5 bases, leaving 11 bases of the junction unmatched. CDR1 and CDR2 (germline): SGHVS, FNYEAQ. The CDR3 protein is CASSTWTGGSTEAFF. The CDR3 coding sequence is TGTGCCAGCAGCACCTGGACAGGCGGGTCGACTGAAGCTTTCTTT. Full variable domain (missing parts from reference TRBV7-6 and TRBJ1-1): GAGVSQSPRYKVTKRGQDVALRCDPISGHVSLYWYRQALGQGPEFLTYFNYEAQQDKSGLPNDRFSAERPEGSISTLTIQRTEQRDSAMYRCASSTWTGGSTEAFFGQGTRLTVV.

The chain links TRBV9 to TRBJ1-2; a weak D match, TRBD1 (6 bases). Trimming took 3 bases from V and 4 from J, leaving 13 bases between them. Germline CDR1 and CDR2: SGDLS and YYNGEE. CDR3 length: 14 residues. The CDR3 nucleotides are TGTGCCAGCAGCGGAGCCGGACAGCTCTATGGCTACACCTTC. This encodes CASSGAGQLYGYTF.

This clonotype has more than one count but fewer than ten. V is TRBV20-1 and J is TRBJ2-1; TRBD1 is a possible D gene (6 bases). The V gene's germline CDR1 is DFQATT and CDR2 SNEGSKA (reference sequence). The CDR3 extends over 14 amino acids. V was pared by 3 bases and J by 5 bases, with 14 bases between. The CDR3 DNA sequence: TGCAGTGCTAGGACAGGCTTTCTGGACAATGAGCAGTTCTTC. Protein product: CSARTGFLDNEQFF.

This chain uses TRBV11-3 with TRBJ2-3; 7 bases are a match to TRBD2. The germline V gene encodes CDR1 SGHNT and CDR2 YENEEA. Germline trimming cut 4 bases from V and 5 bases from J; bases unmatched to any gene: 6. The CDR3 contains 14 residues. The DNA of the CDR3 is TGTGCCAGCAGCTCGGGCGGGGGAAGAGATACGCAGTATTTT. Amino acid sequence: CASSSGGGRDTQYF.

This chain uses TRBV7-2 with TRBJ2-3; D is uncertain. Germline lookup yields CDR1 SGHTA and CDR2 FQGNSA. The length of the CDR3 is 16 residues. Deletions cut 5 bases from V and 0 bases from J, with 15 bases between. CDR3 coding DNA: TGTGCCAGCAGCCTAGGAGCGACTTCAAGCACAGATACGCAGTATTTT. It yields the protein CASSLGATSSTDTQYF.

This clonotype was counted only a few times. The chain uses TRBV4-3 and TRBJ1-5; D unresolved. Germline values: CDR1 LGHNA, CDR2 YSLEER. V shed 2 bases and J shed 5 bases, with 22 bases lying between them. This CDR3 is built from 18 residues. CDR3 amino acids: CASSQQWLPETQDQPQHF. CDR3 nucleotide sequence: TGCGCCAGCAGCCAACAGTGGTTACCCGAGACCCAAGATCAGCCCCAGCATTTT.

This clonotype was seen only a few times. The CDR3 DNA follows: TGTGCCAGCAGCTTAGGAGGGCGTGGCTACACCTTC. This sequence encodes CASSLGGRGYTF. The gene calls are TRBV7-8 and TRBJ1-2, with D uncertain. The CDR3 has 12 amino acids. V lost 1 base, J lost 7 bases, and 7 bases lay in between. From germline, CDR1 is SGHVS and CDR2 FQNEAQ.

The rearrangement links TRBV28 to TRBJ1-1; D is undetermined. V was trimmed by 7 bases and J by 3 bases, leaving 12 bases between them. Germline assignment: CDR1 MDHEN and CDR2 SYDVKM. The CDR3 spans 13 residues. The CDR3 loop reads CASTKGRYTEAFF. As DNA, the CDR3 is TGTGCCAGCACGAAGGGCCGATACACTGAAGCTTTCTTT.

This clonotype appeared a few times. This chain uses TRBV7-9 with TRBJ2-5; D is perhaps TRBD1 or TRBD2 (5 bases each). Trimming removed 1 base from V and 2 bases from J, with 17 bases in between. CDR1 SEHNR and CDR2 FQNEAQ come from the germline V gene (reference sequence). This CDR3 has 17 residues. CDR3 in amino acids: CASSLVPPGRLQETQYF. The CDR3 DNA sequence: TGTGCCAGCAGCTTAGTGCCTCCGGGACGTCTACAAGAGACCCAGTACTTC.